Listed below are T cell receptor beta chains from one sample, sequenced in a study of T-cell reconstitution after alpha-beta-depleted transplantation in children. TCRdb reanalysed the PCR reads using MiXCR and keeps one entry per CDR3 protein. The sample lists some 300,000 distinct CDR3 sequences, 10% occurring once. Sequences were derived from PBMCs, sampled before TCRalphabeta/CD19-depleted stem cell transplant. The source of these receptors is a boy younger than two with acute myeloid leukemia, due to receive a stem cell transplant. CDR3s include the opening cysteine and the closing phenylalanine or tryptophan. A D gene is named only where the DNA matches it firmly. Size is stated for part of the rows, as once, few or many counts, or as a class when the clone is expanded.

j_call clone_size v_call d_call cdr3_nt cdr3_aa
TRBJ1-3 many TRBV27 NA TGTGCCAGCAGCCGCACACAAGGAAACACCATATATTTT CASSRTQGNTIYF
TRBJ1-6 NA TRBV6-2/TRBV6-3 TRBD1 TGTGCCAGCAGTTACGACAGGGACTCCTATAATTCACCCCTCCACTTT CASSYDRDSYNSPLHF
TRBJ2-5 many TRBV10-2 TRBD2 TGCGCCAGCAGGCCTAGCGGGAGTATGGAGACCCAGTACTTC CASRPSGSMETQYF
TRBJ2-7 many TRBV3-1 NA TGTGCCAGCAGCCAAGACCACGGCGAGCAGTACTTC CASSQDHGEQYF
TRBJ2-7 NA TRBV4-3 NA TGCGCCAGCAGCCAAGCGGTTCCGGGACCCCTCACCTACGAGCAGTACTTC CASSQAVPGPLTYEQYF
TRBJ2-7 many TRBV5-1 NA TGCGCCAGCAGCTTCGGAGCCCAGGGCAGCTCCTACGAGCAGTACTTC CASSFGAQGSSYEQYF
TRBJ2-3 many TRBV7-6 TRBD2 TGTGCCAGCAGCCCTCTAGCGGGGGGTTTAGATACGCAGTATTTT CASSPLAGGLDTQYF
TRBJ1-2 many TRBV5-1 NA TGCGCCAGCAGCCGCGGTGACGGGATAAACTATGGCTACACCTTC CASSRGDGINYGYTF
TRBJ2-3 many TRBV6-1 TRBD1 TGTGCCACCAGGACAGGGACTAGCACAGATACGCAGTATTTT CATRTGTSTDTQYF
TRBJ2-7 many TRBV10-3 TRBD1 TGTGCCATCAGTGAGTACGGGACAGCGCCCTACGAGCAGTACTTC CAISEYGTAPYEQYF
TRBJ2-3 many TRBV29-1 NA TGCAGCGTTGAAGACTGGCGGCGCACAGATACGCAGTATTTT CSVEDWRRTDTQYF
TRBJ2-2 many TRBV6-5 NA TGTGCCAGCAGAGCCGGGACACCGAACACCGGGGAGCTGTTTTTT CASRAGTPNTGELFF
TRBJ2-7 NA TRBV18 NA TGTGCCAGCTCACCCGTCGGCGCCACCTTCTCCTACGAGCAGTACTTC CASSPVGATFSYEQYF
TRBJ2-7 many TRBV11-1 NA TGTGCCAGCAGCTTAGTAAACAGTGCCTACGAGCAGTACTTC CASSLVNSAYEQYF
TRBJ1-1 many TRBV29-1 NA TGCAGCGTCGTGACGCCTCGAATGAACACTGAAGCTTTCTTT CSVVTPRMNTEAFF
TRBJ2-7 many TRBV29-1 TRBD1 TGCAGCGTTGTTAGGCAGGGGGCTTACGAGCAGTACTTC CSVVRQGAYEQYF
TRBJ2-5 NA TRBV3-1 NA TGTGCCAGCAGCCAAGATCACGCGGAGACCCAGTACTTC CASSQDHAETQYF
TRBJ1-5 many TRBV19 NA TGTGCCAGTAGTATGATGCGGGGCGATCAGCCCCAGCATTTT CASSMMRGDQPQHF
TRBJ2-5 NA TRBV28 NA TGTGCCAGCAGTTTAAGGCCTAGCATGGAGACCCAGTACTTC CASSLRPSMETQYF
TRBJ2-7 many TRBV12-3/TRBV12-4 TRBD2 TGTGCCAGCAGTTTAGGACTAGCCCCTTCCTCCTACGAGCAGTACTTC CASSLGLAPSSYEQYF
TRBJ1-2 NA TRBV5-5 TRBD1 TGTGCCAGCAGCTTACGGGGGACAGCGGCTAACTATGGCTACACCTTC CASSLRGTAANYGYTF
TRBJ2-7 many TRBV6-5 TRBD2 TGTGCCAGCAGTTCCCTGGGGGGGTCCTACGAGCAGTACTTC CASSSLGGSYEQYF
TRBJ1-2 many TRBV20-1 NA TGCAGTGCTAGTTCTCAGGGCTTTAACTATGGCTACACCTTC CSASSQGFNYGYTF
TRBJ1-2 many TRBV11-2 NA TGTGCCAGCAGCTTCAGCTCCGCGGGGGGCGGTGGCTACACCTTC CASSFSSAGGGGYTF
TRBJ2-7 few TRBV5-1 TRBD1 TGCGCCAGCAGCCCGGGGACAGGGCACGAGCAGTACTTC CASSPGTGHEQYF
TRBJ2-7 NA TRBV7-9 TRBD1 TGTGCCAGCAGCTTAGACGCAGGGGGCCACGAGCAGTACTTC CASSLDAGGHEQYF
TRBJ2-4 many TRBV5-1 NA TGCGCCAGCAGCTTGAGGTCAGGAGACATTCAGTACTTC CASSLRSGDIQYF
TRBJ2-7 NA TRBV7-3 NA TGTGCCAGCAGCCTATTCGAAGGGGCCTACGAGCAGTACTTC CASSLFEGAYEQYF
TRBJ2-3 many TRBV7-3 TRBD2 TGTGCCAGCAGCTCTGGGCTAGCGGGACATACGCAGTATTTT CASSSGLAGHTQYF
TRBJ2-3 NA TRBV4-1 TRBD1 TGCGCCAGCAGCCAAGATGGGGCAGGGGGAACAGATACGCAGTATTTT CASSQDGAGGTDTQYF
TRBJ1-3 many TRBV28 NA TGTGCCAGCAGAGTCGGGGGTTCTGGCAACACCATATATTTT CASRVGGSGNTIYF
TRBJ1-1 few TRBV19 NA TGTGCCAGTACCTCCGGGACACACGGTGGGGCCACTGAAGCTTTCTTT CASTSGTHGGATEAFF
TRBJ2-5 many TRBV24-1 NA TGTGCCACCAGTGATTTGGGGGAGACCCAGTACTTC CATSDLGETQYF
TRBJ2-7 NA TRBV12-3/TRBV12-4 TRBD1 TGTGCCAGCAGTTTAGCAGATCCGGGGACAGGGATCCCAGGCTACGAGCAGTACTTC CASSLADPGTGIPGYEQYF
TRBJ1-4 NA TRBV4-3 NA TGCGCCAGCAGCCAAGATCGCTTCGGTTTTAATGAAAAACTGTTTTTT CASSQDRFGFNEKLFF
TRBJ2-2 many TRBV12-5 NA TGTGCTAGTGGTTTTCTCCCGAACACCGGGGAGCTGTTTTTT CASGFLPNTGELFF
TRBJ2-3 many TRBV4-3 NA TGCGCCAGCAGCCAAGATGGGGCGCCTAGCACAGATACGCAGTATTTT CASSQDGAPSTDTQYF
TRBJ2-3 many TRBV7-2 NA TGTGCCAGCAGCTTAGTGGGGGGCCCAGATACGCAGTATTTT CASSLVGGPDTQYF
TRBJ1-1 many TRBV5-1 NA TGCGCCAGCAGTCCACCAGGGCACACTGAAGCTTTCTTT CASSPPGHTEAFF
TRBJ2-1 few TRBV4-3 TRBD2 TGCGCCAGCAGCCAAGATTCAACTAGCGGGCCGTACAATGAGCAGTTCTTC CASSQDSTSGPYNEQFF
TRBJ2-1 many TRBV4-2 NA TGTGCCAGCAGCTCAGGTCCGCGGGCCAGCTCCTACAATGAGCAGTTCTTC CASSSGPRASSYNEQFF